The 2 T cell receptor beta chains presented below share a single source sample, sequenced in a study of CD8+ T cells in alopecia areata. Sequencing templates came from extracted RNA that was reverse transcribed into cDNA. Generated by immunoSEQ multiplex PCR, the TCRdb table keeps only in-frame clones and is missing some. The sample consists of about 150,000 clones, more than 45% of them appearing once. Source: CD8+ T cells sorted from blood, taken at week 0. Source of these receptors: a human donor with alopecia areata.

J is TRBJ2-1 and V is TRBV4-3, with a weak D call TRBD1 (6 bases). V lost 4 bases to trimming and J lost 4 bases, with 11 bases between them. Germline V CDR1 and CDR2: LGHNA, YSLEER. The CDR3 runs 14 residues. The CDR3 nucleotides are TGCGCCAGCAGCCCCGGGACACCTTACAATGAGCAGTTCTTC. This codes for CASSPGTPYNEQFF.

In this sample, this clone turned up a few times. The rearrangement links TRBV11-2 to TRBJ2-3; no definite D call. The V end was cut by 8 bases, the J end by 2 bases, with 17 bases between. The CDR3 spans 15 residues. The germline V gene encodes CDR1 SGHAT and CDR2 FQNNGV. The CDR3 sequence: CASAQWDPNTDTQYF. In nucleotides, the CDR3 is TGTGCCAGCGCGCAGTGGGATCCAAACACAGATACGCAGTATTTT.